These 18 T cell receptor beta chains were all obtained from the same sample, sequenced in a study of neurological immune-mediated disorders. TCRdb reprocessed the 5' RACE reads with MiXCR, giving one entry per CDR3 protein. This table holds just under 45,000 distinct CDR3 sequences, over 9.5% found once. The source material was PBMCs. These TCRs come from a female donor in good health.

This clonotype was observed many times. The chain couples TRBV18 to TRBJ1-1; D is uncertain. The germline V and J ends were trimmed by 3 bases and 8 bases, with 13 bases remaining between them. Germline assignment: CDR1 KGHSH and CDR2 LQKENI. The CDR3 runs to 13 residues. The CDR3 protein is CASSPDGRSEAFF. As DNA, the CDR3 is TGTGCCAGCTCACCCGACGGAAGAAGCGAAGCTTTCTTT.

The chain couples TRBV20-1 to TRBJ2-1, with TRBD1 as a possible D gene (5 bases). This CDR3 region has 16 residues. Germline CDR1 and CDR2: DFQATT and SNEGSKA (reference sequence). The ends were cut back, 3 bases at V and 3 bases at J, with 18 bases in the middle. CDR3 bases: TGCAGTGCTAGGACCTGGAAGCAGGGCGGCTACAATGAGCAGTTCTTC. Translating gives CSARTWKQGGYNEQFF.

This clonotype has at least ten counts. The chain has TRBV20-1 and TRBJ1-1; D is perhaps TRBD1 (5 bases). The germline V gene has CDR1 DFQATT and CDR2 SNEGSKA (reference sequence). Trimming left V 3 bases short and J 3 bases short, with 20 bases between. This CDR3 comprises 16 residues. The CDR3 here is CSARVVGAGLYTEAFF. The CDR3, as DNA: TGCAGTGCTAGGGTTGTCGGGGCAGGATTATACACTGAAGCTTTCTTT.

For this clonotype: One end of the junction fails to match germline, which may point to a read error. The chain carries TRBV20-1 and TRBJ2-2; TRBD1 matches 10 bases. The germline CDR1 and CDR2 sequences are DFQATT and SNEGSKA (reference sequence). The CDR3 contains 13 residues. As DNA, the CDR3 is TGCAGTGCTAGGACAGGGGGCTTCGGGGAGATGATTTTT. Translating it yields CSARTGGFGEMIF.

Ten or more counts support this clonotype. The chain joins TRBV5-1 to TRBJ1-1, with D perhaps TRBD1 (5 bases). Germline V gene data show CDR1 as SGHRS and CDR2 as YFSETQ. CDR3 length: 16 residues. The ends were cut back, 0 bases at V and 3 bases at J, with 15 bases in the middle. The CDR3 region is CASSLASRVWDTEAFF. The DNA of the CDR3 is TGCGCCAGCAGCTTGGCTAGCAGGGTTTGGGACACTGAAGCTTTCTTT. Full variable domain (outside the CDR3, taken from reference TRBV5-1 and TRBJ1-1): KAGVTQTPRYLIKTRGQQVTLSCSPISGHRSVSWYQQTPGQGLQFLFEYFSETQRNKGNFPGRFSGRQFSNSRSEMNVSTLELGDSALYLCASSLASRVWDTEAFFGQGTRLTVV.

This clonotype has ten or more counts. The chain combines TRBV5-1 with TRBJ2-1, with D perhaps matching TRBD1 or TRBD2 (6 bases each). The germline gives CDR1 SGHRS, CDR2 YFSETQ. V lost 4 bases and J lost 0, with 17 bases in between. CDR3 length: 17 amino acids. DNA of the CDR3: TGCGCCAGCAGCGTAGACCCGGGGGCAGGCTCCTACAATGAGCAGTTCTTC. Its protein is CASSVDPGAGSYNEQFF.

The gene calls are TRBV2 and TRBJ1-3, with D hard to call. V was pared by 3 bases and J by 4 bases, with 16 bases between. CDR1 and CDR2 (germline): SNHLY, FYNNEI. The CDR3 sequence is 16 residues long. CDR3 residues: CASSEIEGLLGNTIYF. CDR3 coding DNA: TGTGCCAGCAGTGAGATTGAGGGCTTACTGGGAAACACCATATATTTT.

Notes on this clonotype: Possible read error: a much larger clone is one base away. The chain recombines TRBV5-1 with TRBJ2-3; perhaps TRBD2 as D (6 bases). Looked up from germline, CDR1 is SGHRS and CDR2 is YFSETQ. CDR3 length equals 12 residues. The CDR3 spells CASITSWGEPDF. CDR3 DNA sequence: TGCGCCAGCATTACTAGCTGGGGAGAGCCGGATTTT.

On this clonotype itself: Sequence at one end of the junction differs from germline and may be a read error. The chain employs TRBV7-9 and TRBJ2-7; D ambiguous. CDR3 size: 14 residues. CDR1 is SEHNR, CDR2 FQNEAQ, per germline (reference sequence). CDR3 DNA sequence: TGTGCCATCAGCCGGGTGACTGGTACCTACGAGCAGTACTTC. Its translation: CAISRVTGTYEQYF.

By share, this clonotype counts as medium-sized. The chain couples TRBV20-1 to TRBJ2-4, with 13 bases identical to TRBD2. CDR3 length: 16 residues. The junction had 10 bases not matched to a gene; V was cut back by 6 bases and J by 5 bases. Per germline, CDR1 DFQATT and CDR2 SNEGSKA (reference sequence). The CDR3 reads CSATLAGGPAENIQYF. CDR3 DNA sequence: TGCAGTGCCACACTAGCGGGGGGGCCGGCAGAAAACATTCAGTACTTC.

This clonotype occurred many times. The chain links TRBV19 to TRBJ2-1; no clear D gene. Germline assignment: CDR1 LNHDA and CDR2 SQIVND (reference sequence). V was trimmed by 3 bases and J by 5 bases, leaving 5 bases between them. The CDR3 runs 12 residues. This chain's CDR3 is CASSMKNNEQFF. CDR3 coding DNA: TGTGCCAGTAGTATGAAGAACAATGAGCAGTTCTTC.

This chain uses TRBV4-1 with TRBJ1-2, with D possibly matching TRBD1 (6 bases). Germline assignment: CDR1 MGHRA and CDR2 YSYEKL. The CDR3 spans 19 residues. Trimming left V 0 bases short and J 13 bases short, with 33 bases between. CDR3 coding DNA: TGCGCCAGCAGCCAAGATCGCCCGGGACAAGGCCTCCTAATGGGATTCCTCACCTTC. This translates into CASSQDRPGQGLLMGFLTF.

This clonotype came up many times. V usage is TRBV15 and J usage is TRBJ1-1, with no clear D. The V gene's germline CDR1 is LNHNV and CDR2 YYDKDF (reference sequence). The CDR3 covers 13 residues. The V end was cut by 6 bases, the J end by 5 bases, with 13 bases between. The CDR3 sequence is CATRTQEGTEAFF. The DNA for the CDR3 is TGTGCCACCAGGACCCAAGAGGGAACTGAAGCTTTCTTT.

This clonotype was recorded at least ten times. The rearrangement links TRBV25-1 to TRBJ1-5, with D unresolved. Germline CDR1 is MGHDK and CDR2 is SYGVNS. V lost 1 base to trimming and J lost 3 bases, with 7 bases between them. The CDR3 sequence is 14 residues long. CDR3 sequence reads: CASSEWEINQPQHF. The CDR3, as DNA: TGTGCCAGCAGTGAATGGGAAATCAATCAGCCCCAGCATTTT.

The table lists this clonotype with many counts. The genes are TRBV5-1 and TRBJ2-5, with D maybe TRBD2 (6 bases). Germline assignment: CDR1 SGHRS and CDR2 YFSETQ. V was trimmed by 4 bases and J by 0 bases, leaving 13 bases between them. This CDR3 is built from 15 residues. CDR3 bases: TGCGCCAGCAGCCCGGGAGACAGATACCAAGAGACCCAGTACTTC. This sequence encodes CASSPGDRYQETQYF.

This clonotype was observed at least ten times. The V call is TRBV20-1, the J call TRBJ2-1, with TRBD2 identical over 11 bases. V was clipped by 2 bases and J by 8 bases; unmatched bases: 8. The germline V gene has CDR1 DFQATT and CDR2 SNEGSKA (reference sequence). The CDR3 is 15 residues long. DNA of the CDR3: TGCAGTGCTAGAATCTTAGCGGGGGGGCCCCATGAGCAGTTCTTC. Protein: CSARILAGGPHEQFF.

Many counts were recorded for this clonotype. This chain connects TRBV6-2 or TRBV6-3 to TRBJ2-7, with TRBD2 identical over 9 bases. CDR3 length equals 15 residues. With V trimmed by 11 bases and J by 7 bases, 18 bases remained unmatched. Per the germline V gene, CDR1 is MNHEY and CDR2 is SVGEGT. The CDR3 here is CAARPAGGPRGEQYF. The CDR3 DNA reads TGTGCCGCGCGACCCGCGGGAGGGCCGAGAGGTGAGCAGTACTTC.

This clonotype was observed at least ten times. The chain recombines TRBV7-9 with TRBJ2-5; TRBD2 is a possible D gene (6 bases). Deletions cut 5 bases from V and 2 bases from J, with 18 bases between. The length of the CDR3 is 16 residues. Germline lookup yields CDR1 SEHNR and CDR2 FQNEAQ (reference sequence). The CDR3 DNA sequence: TGTGCCAGCAGCGACGCGAAAACCGGGACTCAAGAGACCCAGTACTTC. It encodes CASSDAKTGTQETQYF.